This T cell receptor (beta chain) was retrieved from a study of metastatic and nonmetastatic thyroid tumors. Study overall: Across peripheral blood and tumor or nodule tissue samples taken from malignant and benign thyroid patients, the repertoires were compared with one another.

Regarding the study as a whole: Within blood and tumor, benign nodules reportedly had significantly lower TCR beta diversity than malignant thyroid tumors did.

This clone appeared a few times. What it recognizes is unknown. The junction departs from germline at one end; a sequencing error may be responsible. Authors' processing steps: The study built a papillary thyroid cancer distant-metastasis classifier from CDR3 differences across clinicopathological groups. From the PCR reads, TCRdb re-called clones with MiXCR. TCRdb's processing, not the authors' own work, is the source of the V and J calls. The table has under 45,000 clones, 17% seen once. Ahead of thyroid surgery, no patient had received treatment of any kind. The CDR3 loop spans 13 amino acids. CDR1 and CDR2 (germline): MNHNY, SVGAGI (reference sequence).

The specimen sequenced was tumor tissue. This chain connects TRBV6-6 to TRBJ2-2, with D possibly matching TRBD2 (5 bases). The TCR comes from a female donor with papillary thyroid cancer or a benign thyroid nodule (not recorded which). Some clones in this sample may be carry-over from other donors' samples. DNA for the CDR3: TGTGCCAGCAGGGACTCGAACACCGTGGAGCTGTTTTTT. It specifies CASRDSNTVELFF.